These T cell receptor beta chains were read from a single sample in a study of blood T cell repertoires in COVID-19. Generated by immunoSEQ multiplex PCR, the TCRdb table keeps only in-frame clones and is missing some. This repertoire shows around 140,000 clones, about nine tenths found once; its top ten account for 10%. The sequenced sample consisted of peripheral blood. Every receptor here comes from a man aged 50 to 60 with acute or convalescent COVID-19. CDR3s include the opening cysteine and the closing phenylalanine or tryptophan. The order of the fields is J gene, clone size, D gene, V gene, CDR3 length, CDR3 protein, CDR3 DNA. A D gene is named only where the DNA matches it firmly. Expanded clones are given a class, and other clones once, few, many or no size at all.

TRBJ1-2	NA	NA	TRBV14	14	CASSRDRNGYGHTF	TGTGCCAGCAGCCGAGACAGGAATGGCTATGGCCACACCTTC
TRBJ1-3	NA	NA	TRBV5-5	15	CASSLESYSGNTIYF	TGTGCCAGCAGCTTGGAGAGTTACTCTGGAAACACCATATATTTT
TRBJ2-5	once	TRBD2	TRBV7-2	16	CASSLGLAGAQETQYF	TGTGCCAGCAGCTTAGGACTAGCGGGAGCCCAAGAGACCCAGTACTTC
TRBJ1-2	NA	TRBD1	TRBV7-2	14	CASSSGTGGFGYTF	TGTGCCAGCAGCTCCGGGACAGGGGGGTTTGGCTACACCTTC
TRBJ2-7	NA	TRBD2	TRBV5-4	16	CASSSAEWAGGHEQYF	TGTGCCAGCAGCTCCGCCGAGTGGGCGGGAGGCCACGAGCAGTACTTC
TRBJ2-3	NA	NA	TRBV5-1	11	CASLISDTQYF	TGCGCCAGCCTTATTTCAGATACGCAGTATTTT
TRBJ1-6	NA	TRBD1	TRBV4-1	19	CASSPRRAGRQGASSPLHF	TGCGCCAGCAGCCCGCGGAGGGCAGGGCGACAGGGGGCAAGTTCACCCCTCCACTTT
TRBJ1-5	NA	NA	TRBV9	13	CASSAQDSQPQHF	TGTGCCAGCAGCGCGCAGGATAGTCAGCCCCAGCATTTT
TRBJ1-4	NA	NA	TRBV5-6	14	CASSLQGSGEKLFF	TGTGCCAGCAGCCTCCAGGGATCAGGGGAAAAACTGTTTTTT
TRBJ2-7	NA	NA	TRBV20-1	11	CSAADTYEQYF	TGCAGTGCCGCGGACACCTACGAGCAGTACTTC
TRBJ2-1	NA	TRBD2	TRBV5-1	15	CASSLTGLARHEQFF	TGCGCCAGCAGCTTGACGGGACTAGCAAGACATGAGCAGTTCTTC
TRBJ1-5	NA	TRBD1	TRBV27	15	CASSTTGATNQPQHF	TGTGCCAGCAGTACGACAGGGGCAACCAATCAGCCCCAGCATTTT
TRBJ1-4	NA	NA	TRBV19	14	CASWGVATNEKLFF	TGTGCCAGTTGGGGCGTTGCAACTAATGAAAAACTGTTTTTT
TRBJ2-3	few	NA	TRBV4-2	15	CASSQAVVTTDTQYF	TGTGCCAGCAGCCAAGCGGTTGTAACCACAGATACGCAGTATTTT
TRBJ2-1	NA	TRBD1	TRBV10-3	12	CAAQGSNNEQFF	TGTGCCGCACAGGGGAGCAACAATGAGCAGTTCTTC
TRBJ2-3	many	TRBD2	TRBV27	16	CASRGGRRGTTDTQYF	TGTGCCAGCCGCGGGGGGCGGCGGGGAACCACAGATACGCAGTATTTT
TRBJ2-7	NA	NA	TRBV27	16	CASSPAPLRDTYEQYF	TGTGCCAGCAGTCCCGCTCCATTGCGGGATACCTACGAGCAGTACTTC
TRBJ1-2	NA	TRBD1	TRBV6-5	12	CASSPGQGRYTF	TGTGCCAGCAGTCCCGGACAGGGAAGGTACACCTTC
TRBJ2-1	NA	NA	TRBV4-1	13	CASSQAFPNEQFF	TGCGCCAGCAGCCAAGCATTTCCCAATGAGCAGTTCTTC
TRBJ1-1	NA	TRBD1	TRBV5-1	13	CASSQGATTEAFF	TGCGCCAGCAGCCAGGGGGCAACGACTGAAGCTTTCTTT
TRBJ2-1	NA	TRBD2	TRBV5-1	15	CASSLVGGRYNEQFF	TGCGCCAGCAGCTTAGTCGGGGGGAGATACAATGAGCAGTTCTTC
TRBJ2-1	NA	NA	TRBV6-4	13	CASSVTLYGEQFF	TGTGCCAGCAGTGTTACCCTCTACGGTGAGCAGTTCTTC
TRBJ1-6	NA	TRBD1	TRBV2	15	CASKMVDTGDSPLHF	TGTGCCAGCAAGATGGTAGATACAGGGGATTCACCCCTCCACTTT
TRBJ2-2	NA	NA	TRBV29-1	14	CSVEGPGSTGELFF	TGCAGCGTTGAAGGGCCTGGGAGCACCGGGGAGCTGTTTTTT
TRBJ1-2	NA	TRBD1	TRBV12-3/TRBV12-4	12	CASSRQGDGYTF	TGTGCCAGCAGCAGACAGGGGGATGGCTACACCTTC